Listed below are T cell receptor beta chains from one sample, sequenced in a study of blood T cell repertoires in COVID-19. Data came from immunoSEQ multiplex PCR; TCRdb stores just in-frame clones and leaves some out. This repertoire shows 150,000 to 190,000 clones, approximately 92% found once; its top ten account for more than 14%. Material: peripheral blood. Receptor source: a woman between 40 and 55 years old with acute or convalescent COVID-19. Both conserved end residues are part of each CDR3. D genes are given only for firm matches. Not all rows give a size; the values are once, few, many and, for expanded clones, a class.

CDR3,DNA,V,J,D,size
CASSLSASGWGTDTQYF,TGTGCCAGCAGCTTGTCAGCTAGCGGGTGGGGGACAGATACGCAGTATTTT,TRBV5-6,TRBJ2-3,TRBD2,once
CASWGQNYNEQFF,TGTGCCAGCTGGGGGCAGAACTACAATGAGCAGTTCTTC,TRBV12-3/TRBV12-4,TRBJ2-1,.,.
CAWSVQGEPGGYTF,TGTGCCTGGAGTGTTCAGGGGGAGCCGGGGGGCTACACCTTC,TRBV30,TRBJ1-2,TRBD1,.
CASSLGEDSNQPQHF,TGTGCCAGCAGCTTGGGGGAGGATAGCAATCAGCCCCAGCATTTT,TRBV5-5,TRBJ1-5,.,.
CASSQDLEAGGYNEQFF,TGTGCCAGCAGCCAAGATCTAGAAGCGGGAGGCTACAATGAGCAGTTCTTC,TRBV3-1/TRBV3-2,TRBJ2-1,TRBD2,.
CASSPPGVAGLSGELFF,TGTGCCAGCAGTCCACCAGGGGTAGCGGGCCTTTCCGGGGAGCTGTTTTTT,TRBV28,TRBJ2-2,.,.
CASSPGRADQPQHF,TGTGCCAGCTCACCCGGCAGGGCCGATCAGCCCCAGCATTTT,TRBV18,TRBJ1-5,.,.
CASRVGSTEAFF,TGTGCCAGCAGGGTAGGGAGCACTGAAGCTTTCTTT,TRBV6-5,TRBJ1-1,.,once
CASTEQGFGYGYTF,TGTGCCAGCACCGAACAGGGTTTTGGCTATGGCTACACCTTC,TRBV7-8,TRBJ1-2,.,.
CASSLGGGGYNEQFF,TGTGCCAGCTCCCTGGGGGGCGGGGGTTACAATGAGCAGTTCTTC,TRBV6-5,TRBJ2-1,.,once
CASSSGQGYEQYF,TGTGCCAGCAGCTCAGGACAGGGTTACGAGCAGTACTTC,TRBV4-2,TRBJ2-7,TRBD1,.
CASRPGNYEQYF,TGTGCCAGCAGGCCAGGGAACTACGAGCAGTACTTC,TRBV12-3/TRBV12-4,TRBJ2-7,.,.
CASSLGQGLSGNTIYF,TGTGCCAGCAGCTTAGGACAGGGGTTATCTGGAAACACCATATATTTT,TRBV7-9,TRBJ1-3,TRBD1,.
CASSQDWRQYQPQHF,TGCGCCAGCAGCCAAGACTGGAGACAGTATCAGCCCCAGCATTTT,TRBV4-1,TRBJ1-5,.,.
CASSPTSHLTYEQYF,TGTGCCAGCTCTCCGACTTCTCATCTTACCTACGAGCAGTACTTC,TRBV18,TRBJ2-7,.,.
CASSSPRGNQPQHF,TGTGCCAGCAGCTCCCCGAGGGGCAATCAGCCCCAGCATTTT,TRBV5-6,TRBJ1-5,.,.
CASSKDRDKEAFF,TGTGCCAGCAGCAAAGACAGGGATAAGGAAGCTTTCTTT,TRBV6-4,TRBJ1-1,TRBD1,.
CASRGGSTGRTDTQYF,TGTGCCAGCAGAGGCGGTTCGACAGGGCGCACAGATACGCAGTATTTT,TRBV28,TRBJ2-3,TRBD1,.
CASSLWAQPQHF,TGTGCCAGCAGCTTGTGGGCTCAGCCCCAGCATTTT,TRBV5-6,TRBJ1-5,.,.
CASRTSGDNEQFF,TGTGCCAGCAGGACTAGCGGGGACAATGAGCAGTTCTTC,TRBV2,TRBJ2-1,TRBD2,few
CASSLEVAGGPYYNEQFF,TGTGCCAGCAGCCTAGAGGTGGCGGGAGGGCCTTATTACAATGAGCAGTTCTTC,TRBV21-1,TRBJ2-1,.,.
CASSRDRGSEQYF,TGTGCCAGCAGTCGGGACAGGGGGAGCGAGCAGTACTTC,TRBV6-5,TRBJ2-7,TRBD1,.
CASTPLGRSSYNEQFF,TGTGCCAGCACTCCCCTCGGGAGGAGCTCCTACAATGAGCAGTTCTTC,TRBV28,TRBJ2-1,TRBD2,.
CASSQGGGVPDTQYF,TGTGCCAGCAGCCAAGGCGGGGGGGTCCCGGATACGCAGTATTTT,TRBV4-2,TRBJ2-3,TRBD2,once
CACRTGFSGNTIYF,TGTGCCTGCCGGACAGGGTTCTCTGGAAACACCATATATTTT,TRBV30,TRBJ1-3,TRBD1,.
CSVEEGADQETQYF,TGCAGCGTTGAAGAGGGAGCGGATCAAGAGACCCAGTACTTC,TRBV29-1,TRBJ2-5,.,once
CATSDRLAVPETQYF,TGTGCCACCAGTGATCGCCTAGCGGTTCCTGAGACCCAGTACTTC,TRBV24-1,TRBJ2-5,TRBD2,.
CASSQGPQGHSGNTIYF,TGCGCCAGCAGCCAAGGGCCACAGGGCCACTCTGGAAACACCATATATTTT,TRBV4-1,TRBJ1-3,.,.
CASSRQGNYGYTF,TGTGCCAGCAGTCGACAGGGGAACTATGGCTACACCTTC,TRBV28,TRBJ1-2,TRBD1,.
CATALRQLDTQYF,TGCGCCACCGCCTTAAGACAGCTCGATACGCAGTATTTT,TRBV5-1,TRBJ2-3,.,.
CASNPTSSRRGTEAFF,TGTGCCAGTAATCCGACTTCATCCCGGCGGGGGACTGAAGCTTTCTTT,TRBV19,TRBJ1-1,.,.
CASSRLGGSYNEQFF,TGTGCCAGCAGTCGCCTAGGTGGTTCCTACAATGAGCAGTTCTTC,TRBV27,TRBJ2-1,.,.
CASSQTPLDRGDEQYF,TGCGCCAGCAGCCAGACCCCCCTCGACAGGGGCGACGAGCAGTACTTC,TRBV4-1,TRBJ2-7,TRBD1,.
CASSLRQGVRTNYGYTF,TGTGCCAGCAGCCTTCGACAGGGAGTAAGGACTAACTATGGCTACACCTTC,TRBV7-2,TRBJ1-2,TRBD1,.
CAWSDYTSGSYNEQFF,TGTGCCTGGAGCGACTACACTAGCGGCTCCTACAATGAGCAGTTCTTC,TRBV30,TRBJ2-1,TRBD2,.
CASTPDRTSSYEQYF,TGTGCCAGCACACCCGACAGAACCTCCTCCTACGAGCAGTACTTC,TRBV2,TRBJ2-7,.,once
CATQLTSGRRDTQYF,TGTGCTACTCAGTTAACGAGCGGGAGGAGAGATACGCAGTATTTT,TRBV6-5,TRBJ2-3,TRBD2,.
CASSQEAAASSYEQYF,TGCGCCAGCAGCCAAGAGGCGGCAGCGAGCTCCTACGAGCAGTACTTC,TRBV4-1,TRBJ2-7,.,.
CASSPPVSYNTGELFF,TGTGCCAGCTCACCACCTGTGTCCTATAACACCGGGGAGCTGTTTTTT,TRBV18,TRBJ2-2,.,.
CASSHLAGENNEQFF,TGTGCCAGCAGCCACCTAGCGGGAGAGAACAATGAGCAGTTCTTC,TRBV3-1/TRBV3-2,TRBJ2-1,TRBD2,once
CASSYERGFGPLHF,TGTGCCAGCAGTTACGAGCGGGGGTTCGGGCCCCTCCACTTT,TRBV6-5,TRBJ1-6,.,.
CASSPFGRGYEQYF,TGTGCCAGCAGCCCCTTTGGCAGGGGCTACGAGCAGTACTTC,TRBV6-5,TRBJ2-7,.,.
CASSLIDRGSRPNTGELFF,TGTGCCAGCAGCTTAATTGACAGGGGATCCCGACCGAACACCGGGGAGCTGTTTTTT,TRBV7-6,TRBJ2-2,TRBD1,.
CASSLREAWGGETQYF,TGTGCCAGCAGTTTAAGGGAGGCATGGGGTGGGGAGACCCAGTACTTC,TRBV28,TRBJ2-5,.,.
CASSEEGTGGNQPQHF,TGTGCCAGCAGTGAGGAGGGGACAGGGGGCAATCAGCCCCAGCATTTT,TRBV2,TRBJ1-5,TRBD1,.